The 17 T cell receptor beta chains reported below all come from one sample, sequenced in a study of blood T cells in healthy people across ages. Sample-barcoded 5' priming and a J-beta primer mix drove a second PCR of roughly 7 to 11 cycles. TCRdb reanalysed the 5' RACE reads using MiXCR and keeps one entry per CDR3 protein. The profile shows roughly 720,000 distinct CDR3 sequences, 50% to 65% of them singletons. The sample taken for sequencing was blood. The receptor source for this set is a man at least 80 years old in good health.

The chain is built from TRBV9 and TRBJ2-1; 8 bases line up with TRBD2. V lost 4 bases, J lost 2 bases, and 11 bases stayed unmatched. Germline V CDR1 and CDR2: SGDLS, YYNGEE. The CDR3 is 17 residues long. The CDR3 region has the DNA TGTGCCAGCAGCCTCCGGGGGGGAGGAGGGGCCTACAATGAGCAGTTCTTC. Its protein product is CASSLRGGGGAYNEQFF.

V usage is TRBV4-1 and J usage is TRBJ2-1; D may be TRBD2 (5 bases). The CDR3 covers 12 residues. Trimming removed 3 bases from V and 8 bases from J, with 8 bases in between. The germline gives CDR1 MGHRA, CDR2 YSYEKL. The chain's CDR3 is CASSHPGYEQFF. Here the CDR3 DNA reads TGCGCCAGCAGCCACCCGGGGTATGAGCAGTTCTTC.

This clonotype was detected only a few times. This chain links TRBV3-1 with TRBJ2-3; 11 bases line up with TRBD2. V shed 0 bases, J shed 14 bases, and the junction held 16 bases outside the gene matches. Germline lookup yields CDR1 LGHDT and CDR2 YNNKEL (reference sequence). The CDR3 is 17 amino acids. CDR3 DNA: TGTGCCAGCAGCCAAGAGACTAGCGGGATTAAGCACAGATACGCGTATTTT. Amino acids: CASSQETSGIKHRYAYF.

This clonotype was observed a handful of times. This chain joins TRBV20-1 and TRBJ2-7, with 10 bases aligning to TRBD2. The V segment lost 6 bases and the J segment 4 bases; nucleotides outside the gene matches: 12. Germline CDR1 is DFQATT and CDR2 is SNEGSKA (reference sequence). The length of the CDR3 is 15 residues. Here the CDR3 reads CSALGGSGRSYEQYF. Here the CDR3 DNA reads TGCAGTGCCCTAGGGGGTAGCGGGAGGTCGTACGAGCAGTACTTC.

The DNA of the CDR3 is TGTGCCAGCAGCACCGGGACGCCAACCTACAATGAGCAGTTCTTC. Amino acid sequence: CASSTGTPTYNEQFF. V gene TRBV7-2 combines with J gene TRBJ2-1; D tentatively fits TRBD1 or TRBD2 (5 bases each). Between the trimmed V and J ends, which lost 5 bases and 2 bases, there was a span of 13 bases. Germline V gives CDR1 SGHTA, CDR2 FQGNSA. The CDR3 loop spans 15 amino acids.

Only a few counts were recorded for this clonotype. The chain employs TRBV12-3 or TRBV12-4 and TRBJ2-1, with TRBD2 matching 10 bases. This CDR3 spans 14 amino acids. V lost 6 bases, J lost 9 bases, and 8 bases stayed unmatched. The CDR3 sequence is CASRRAGGPSEQFF. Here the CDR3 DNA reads TGTGCCAGCAGGCGAGCGGGAGGGCCCTCTGAGCAGTTCTTC.

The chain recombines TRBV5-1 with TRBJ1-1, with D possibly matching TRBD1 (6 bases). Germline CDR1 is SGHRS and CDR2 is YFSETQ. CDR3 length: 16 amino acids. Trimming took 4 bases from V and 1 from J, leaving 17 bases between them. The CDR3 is CASSPRGQGENTEAFF. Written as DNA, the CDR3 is TGCGCCAGCAGCCCGCGGGGGCAGGGCGAGAACACTGAAGCTTTCTTT.

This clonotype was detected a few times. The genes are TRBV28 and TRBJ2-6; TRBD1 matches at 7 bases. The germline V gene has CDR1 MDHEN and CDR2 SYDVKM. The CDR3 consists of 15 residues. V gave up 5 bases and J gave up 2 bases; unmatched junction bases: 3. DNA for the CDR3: TGTGCCAGCAGTAACAGGGGACCTGGGGCCAACGTCCTGACTTTC. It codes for CASSNRGPGANVLTF.

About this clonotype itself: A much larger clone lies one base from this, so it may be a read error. CDR3 amino acids: CASGGDRQIMETQYF. The CDR3 region has the DNA TGTGCCAGCGGGGGAGACCGGCAAATAATGGAGACCCAGTACTTC. The V call is TRBV27, the J call TRBJ2-7; D may match TRBD1 or TRBD2 (5 bases each). The assigned J gene may be wrong: the sequence end matches TRBJ2-5 better. The CDR3 length is 15 residues. Germline V gives CDR1 MNHEY, CDR2 SMNVEV (reference sequence).

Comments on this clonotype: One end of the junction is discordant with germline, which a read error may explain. The DNA of the CDR3 is TGTGCCTGCAGGCAGGAGGAGGAAGGGTACAATGAGCAGTTCTTC. This codes for CACRQEEEGYNEQFF. The gene calls are TRBV12-3 or TRBV12-4 and TRBJ2-1; D possibly corresponds to TRBD2 (5 bases). This CDR3 is built from 15 residues.

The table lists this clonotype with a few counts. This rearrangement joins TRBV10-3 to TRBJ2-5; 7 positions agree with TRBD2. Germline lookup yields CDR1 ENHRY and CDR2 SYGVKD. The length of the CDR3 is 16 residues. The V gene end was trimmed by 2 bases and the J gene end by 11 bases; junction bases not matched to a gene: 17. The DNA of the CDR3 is TGTGCCATCAGTGAGCCGATAGCGGGCAACTACAATGAGCAGTACTTC. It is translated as CAISEPIAGNYNEQYF.

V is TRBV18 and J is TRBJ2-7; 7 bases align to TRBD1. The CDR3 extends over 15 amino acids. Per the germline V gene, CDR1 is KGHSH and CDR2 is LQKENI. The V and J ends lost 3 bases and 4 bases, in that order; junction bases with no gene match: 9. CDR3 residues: CASSPQTGRQYEQYF. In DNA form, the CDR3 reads TGTGCCAGCTCACCCCAGACAGGGAGACAGTACGAGCAGTACTTC.

DNA of the CDR3: TGTGCCACCAGTGATCCAGGGGGCTCGGATACGCAGTATTTT. This sequence encodes CATSDPGGSDTQYF. The chain joins TRBV24-1 to TRBJ2-3; 8 positions match TRBD1. CDR1 is KGHDR and CDR2 is SFDVKD in the germline V gene. V trimming: 3 bases; J trimming: 6 bases; junction bases outside the gene matches: 4. The CDR3 covers 14 residues.

The CDR3 protein is CSVSTPPTYEQYF. Written as DNA, the CDR3 is TGCAGCGTTTCCACACCACCGACCTACGAGCAGTACTTC. This sequence joins TRBV29-1 and TRBJ2-5; no firm D call. The last part of the DNA fits TRBJ2-7 better; the J call may be wrong. The CDR3 is 13 amino acids. Germline V gene sequence: CDR1 SQVTM, CDR2 ANQGSEA.

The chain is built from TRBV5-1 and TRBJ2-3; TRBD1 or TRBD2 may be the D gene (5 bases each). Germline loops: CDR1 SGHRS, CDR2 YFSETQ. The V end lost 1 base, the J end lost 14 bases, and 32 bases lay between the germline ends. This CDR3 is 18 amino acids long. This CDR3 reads CASSLSRAYRDPHRDAYF. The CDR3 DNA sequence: TGCGCCAGCAGCTTGAGTAGGGCCTATAGGGACCCGCACAGAGACGCGTATTTT.

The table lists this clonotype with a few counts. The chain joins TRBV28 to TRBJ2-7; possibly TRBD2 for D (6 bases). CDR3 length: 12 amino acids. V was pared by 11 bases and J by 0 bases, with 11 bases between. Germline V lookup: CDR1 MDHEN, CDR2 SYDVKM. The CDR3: CAASGSSYEQYF. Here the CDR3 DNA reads TGTGCCGCTTCCGGGAGCTCCTACGAGCAGTACTTC.

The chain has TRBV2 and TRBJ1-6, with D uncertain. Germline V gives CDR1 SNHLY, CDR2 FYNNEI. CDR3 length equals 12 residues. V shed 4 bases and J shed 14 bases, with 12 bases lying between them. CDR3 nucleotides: TGTGCCAGCAGTGTCGACTCGGGAGCCCTCCACTTT. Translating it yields CASSVDSGALHF.